This is a list of T cell receptor beta chains from one sample in a study of T cell changes during pregnancy in multiple sclerosis. Using immunoSEQ multiplex PCR, the repertoire was profiled, and TCRdb retains in-frame clones only, with some absent. The sample lists roughly 100,000 clones, roughly 90% seen once, with roughly 1.5% in the top ten. The sample was peripheral blood, taken after pregnancy. These receptor sequences come from a female donor with multiple sclerosis, enrolled in a pregnancy study. CDR3s include the opening cysteine and the closing phenylalanine or tryptophan. The D gene is left open where the match is weak. Clone size is shown for a subset of rows, as once, few, many or a class of expanded clone.

j_gene: TRBJ2-5; abundance: -; d_gene: TRBD2; v_gene: TRBV7-9; CDR3aa: CASSRRLAAQETQYF; CDR3nt: TGTGCCAGCAGCCGTCGACTAGCGGCACAAGAGACCCAGTACTTC
j_gene: TRBJ1-4; abundance: -; d_gene: TRBD1; v_gene: TRBV30; CDR3aa: CAWSAGDYRGKKLFF; CDR3nt: TGTGCCTGGAGTGCGGGGGATTACAGGGGAAAAAAACTGTTTTTT
j_gene: TRBJ2-2; abundance: -; d_gene: TRBD2; v_gene: TRBV5-1; CDR3aa: CASSLVSSGLTGELFF; CDR3nt: TGCGCCAGCAGCTTGGTGTCTAGCGGACTCACCGGGGAGCTGTTTTTT
j_gene: TRBJ2-7; abundance: -; d_gene: TRBD2; v_gene: TRBV2; CDR3aa: CATVSGGAVEQYF; CDR3nt: TGTGCCACCGTTAGCGGGGGGGCCGTCGAGCAGTACTTC
j_gene: TRBJ2-7; abundance: -; d_gene: TRBD2; v_gene: TRBV5-6; CDR3aa: CASSLRSSGGYEQYF; CDR3nt: TGTGCCAGCAGCTTGAGGAGCAGCGGGGGCTACGAGCAGTACTTC
j_gene: TRBJ1-3; abundance: -; d_gene: TRBD1; v_gene: TRBV19; CDR3aa: CASSTLRQGQGNTIYF; CDR3nt: TGTGCCAGTAGTACCCTACGACAGGGGCAAGGAAACACCATATATTTT
j_gene: TRBJ1-2; abundance: -; d_gene: TRBD1; v_gene: TRBV5-1; CDR3aa: CASSPRTGTIGRNYGYTF; CDR3nt: TGCGCCAGCAGCCCCCGGACAGGGACTATCGGGAGGAACTATGGCTACACCTTC
j_gene: TRBJ1-1; abundance: few; d_gene: TRBD1; v_gene: TRBV11-2; CDR3aa: CASSLAGQGRGAFF; CDR3nt: TGTGCCAGCAGCTTAGCCGGACAGGGCAGGGGAGCTTTCTTT
j_gene: TRBJ1-2; abundance: -; d_gene: TRBD1; v_gene: TRBV29-1; CDR3aa: CSVGDRGRGDGYTF; CDR3nt: TGCAGCGTTGGGGACAGGGGGCGCGGGGATGGCTACACCTTC
j_gene: TRBJ2-2; abundance: -; d_gene: -; v_gene: TRBV18; CDR3aa: CASSRGTHSNTGELFF; CDR3nt: TGTGCCAGCTCACGGGGGACTCACTCGAACACCGGGGAGCTGTTTTTT
j_gene: TRBJ2-3; abundance: -; d_gene: -; v_gene: TRBV10-2; CDR3aa: CASSWASTDTQYF; CDR3nt: TGCGCCAGCAGTTGGGCTAGCACAGATACGCAGTATTTT
j_gene: TRBJ1-1; abundance: -; d_gene: -; v_gene: TRBV5-1; CDR3aa: CASSLDTLNTEAFF; CDR3nt: TGCGCCAGCAGCTTGGACACCTTGAACACTGAAGCTTTCTTT
j_gene: TRBJ2-2; abundance: -; d_gene: TRBD2; v_gene: TRBV7-3; CDR3aa: CASQRGTNTGELFF; CDR3nt: TGTGCCAGCCAGCGGGGCACGAACACCGGGGAGCTGTTTTTT
j_gene: TRBJ2-4; abundance: -; d_gene: -; v_gene: TRBV2; CDR3aa: CASSQTSGLAKNIQYF; CDR3nt: TGTGCCAGCAGTCAGACAAGCGGGTTAGCCAAAAACATTCAGTACTTC
j_gene: TRBJ2-3; abundance: few; d_gene: -; v_gene: TRBV7-6; CDR3aa: CASSLDQGWDTQYF; CDR3nt: TGTGCCAGCAGCTTAGACCAGGGATGGGATACGCAGTATTTT
j_gene: TRBJ1-6; abundance: -; d_gene: -; v_gene: TRBV6-1; CDR3aa: CASSETDRSINSPLHF; CDR3nt: TGTGCCAGCAGTGAAACCGACCGGAGTATTAATTCACCCCTCCACTTT
j_gene: TRBJ1-2; abundance: -; d_gene: TRBD1; v_gene: TRBV7-9; CDR3aa: CASSLYRGAAYGYTF; CDR3nt: TGTGCCAGCAGCTTGTACAGGGGAGCCGCCTATGGCTACACCTTC
j_gene: TRBJ2-3; abundance: -; d_gene: TRBD2; v_gene: TRBV27; CDR3aa: CASSSRGGTDTQYF; CDR3nt: TGTGCCAGCAGTTCCCGGGGAGGGACAGATACGCAGTATTTT
j_gene: TRBJ1-1; abundance: -; d_gene: -; v_gene: TRBV10-3; CDR3aa: CAVRQLQDTEAFF; CDR3nt: TGTGCCGTCCGACAGTTGCAAGACACTGAAGCTTTCTTT
j_gene: TRBJ1-2; abundance: -; d_gene: TRBD1; v_gene: TRBV10-3; CDR3aa: CAISDPTGWYGYTF; CDR3nt: TGTGCCATCAGTGACCCGACAGGGTGGTATGGCTACACCTTC
j_gene: TRBJ2-3; abundance: -; d_gene: -; v_gene: TRBV6-1; CDR3aa: CASTGSTSTDTQYF; CDR3nt: TGTGCCAGCACAGGGTCAACAAGCACAGATACGCAGTATTTT
j_gene: TRBJ1-1; abundance: -; d_gene: -; v_gene: TRBV7-9; CDR3aa: CASSLGTGEAFF; CDR3nt: TGTGCCAGCAGCTTAGGGACGGGGGAGGCTTTCTTT
j_gene: TRBJ1-6; abundance: -; d_gene: -; v_gene: TRBV7-2; CDR3aa: CASSKRTSYNSPLHF; CDR3nt: TGTGCCAGCAGCAAAAGGACATCCTATAATTCACCCCTCCACTTT
j_gene: TRBJ1-3; abundance: -; d_gene: TRBD1; v_gene: TRBV30; CDR3aa: CAWSRQGSGNTIYF; CDR3nt: TGTGCCTGGAGCCGACAGGGGTCTGGAAACACCATATATTTT
j_gene: TRBJ2-7; abundance: -; d_gene: -; v_gene: TRBV30; CDR3aa: CAWRGGGPEQYF; CDR3nt: TGTGCCTGGAGGGGAGGGGGACCCGAGCAGTACTTC
j_gene: TRBJ1-5; abundance: -; d_gene: -; v_gene: TRBV18; CDR3aa: CASSPERTAGQPQHF; CDR3nt: TGTGCCAGCTCACCGGAAAGGACAGCCGGACAGCCCCAGCATTTT
j_gene: TRBJ2-5; abundance: -; d_gene: -; v_gene: TRBV4-1; CDR3aa: CASSQDPGGGETQYF; CDR3nt: TGCGCCAGCAGCCAAGATCCAGGTGGAGGCGAGACCCAGTACTTC
j_gene: TRBJ1-1; abundance: once; d_gene: TRBD1; v_gene: TRBV30; CDR3aa: CAWSRTGNTEAFF; CDR3nt: TGTGCCTGGAGTCGGACAGGGAACACTGAAGCTTTCTTT
j_gene: TRBJ2-7; abundance: -; d_gene: TRBD1; v_gene: TRBV19; CDR3aa: CASSIDTDRADYEQYF; CDR3nt: TGTGCCAGTAGTATAGATACGGACAGGGCGGACTACGAGCAGTACTTC
j_gene: TRBJ1-2; abundance: -; d_gene: TRBD1; v_gene: TRBV5-1; CDR3aa: CASSFGTPGQIYGYTF; CDR3nt: TGCGCCAGCAGCTTTGGGACCCCGGGACAGATCTATGGCTACACCTTC
j_gene: TRBJ1-5; abundance: -; d_gene: -; v_gene: TRBV6-1; CDR3aa: CASSEAVRGGSQHF; CDR3nt: TGTGCCAGCAGTGAAGCGGTTCGTGGGGGGTCCCAGCATTTT
j_gene: TRBJ2-2; abundance: -; d_gene: TRBD1; v_gene: TRBV9; CDR3aa: CASSARTGTNTGELFF; CDR3nt: TGTGCCAGCAGCGCGCGGACAGGAACGAACACCGGGGAGCTGTTTTTT
j_gene: TRBJ2-7; abundance: -; d_gene: TRBD1; v_gene: TRBV6-7; CDR3aa: CASSYLRPGQAYEQYF; CDR3nt: TGTGCCAGCAGTTATCTCAGACCGGGACAGGCCTACGAGCAGTACTTC
j_gene: TRBJ2-4; abundance: -; d_gene: -; v_gene: TRBV29-1; CDR3aa: CSVEQGLGIQYF; CDR3nt: TGCAGCGTGGAACAGGGATTGGGCATTCAGTACTTC
j_gene: TRBJ1-2; abundance: once; d_gene: -; v_gene: TRBV10-3; CDR3aa: CAISGGVTPVYGYTF; CDR3nt: TGTGCCATCAGTGGGGGGGTAACGCCCGTCTATGGCTACACCTTC
j_gene: TRBJ1-2; abundance: -; d_gene: TRBD1; v_gene: TRBV19; CDR3aa: CASSPAGQGAFGYTF; CDR3nt: TGTGCCAGTAGTCCCGCCGGACAGGGGGCCTTTGGCTACACCTTC
j_gene: TRBJ2-7; abundance: -; d_gene: -; v_gene: TRBV9; CDR3aa: CASSVDAGTYEQYF; CDR3nt: TGTGCCAGCAGCGTAGATGCAGGCACCTACGAGCAGTACTTC
j_gene: TRBJ2-5; abundance: -; d_gene: TRBD2; v_gene: TRBV7-2; CDR3aa: CASKPAGQETQYF; CDR3nt: TGTGCCAGCAAACCAGCGGGGCAAGAGACCCAGTACTTC
j_gene: TRBJ1-1; abundance: -; d_gene: -; v_gene: TRBV11-2; CDR3aa: CASSRRTVNTEAFF; CDR3nt: TGTGCCAGCAGTCGGAGGACAGTGAACACTGAAGCTTTCTTT
j_gene: TRBJ1-2; abundance: -; d_gene: -; v_gene: TRBV23-1; CDR3aa: CASSQKRGTPTFNYGYTF; CDR3nt: TGCGCCAGCAGTCAAAAAAGGGGGACGCCAACCTTTAACTATGGCTACACCTTC